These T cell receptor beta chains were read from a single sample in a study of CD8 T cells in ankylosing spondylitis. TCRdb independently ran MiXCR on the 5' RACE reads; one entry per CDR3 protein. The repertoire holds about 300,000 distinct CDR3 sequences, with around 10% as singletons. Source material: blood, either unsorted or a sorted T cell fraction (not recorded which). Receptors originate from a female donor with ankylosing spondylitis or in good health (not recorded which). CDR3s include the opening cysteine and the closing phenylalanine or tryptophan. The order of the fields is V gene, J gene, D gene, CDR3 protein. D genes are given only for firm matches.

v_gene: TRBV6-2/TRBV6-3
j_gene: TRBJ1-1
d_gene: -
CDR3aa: CASSKLSNTEAFF

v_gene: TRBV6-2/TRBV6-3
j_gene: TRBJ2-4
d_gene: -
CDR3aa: CASSSALLAKNIQYF

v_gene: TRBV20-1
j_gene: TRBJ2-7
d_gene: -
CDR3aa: CSARVGPSYEQYF

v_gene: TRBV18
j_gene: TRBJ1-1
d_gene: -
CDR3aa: CASSPGTMGNTEAFF

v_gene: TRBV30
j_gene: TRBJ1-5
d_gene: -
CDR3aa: CAWSVQGGNQPQHF

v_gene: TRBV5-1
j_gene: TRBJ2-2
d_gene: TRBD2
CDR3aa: CASSLVGSSGNAGELFF

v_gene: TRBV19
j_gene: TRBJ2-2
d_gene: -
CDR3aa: CASSARRQVRAGELFF

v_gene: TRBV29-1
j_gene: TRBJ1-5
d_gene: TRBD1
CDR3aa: CSVLTGGNQPQHF

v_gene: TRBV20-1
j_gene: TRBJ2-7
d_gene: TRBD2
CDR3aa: CSAHSGRAASNEQYF

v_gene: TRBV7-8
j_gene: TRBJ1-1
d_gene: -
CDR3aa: CASSSRVSVTEAFF

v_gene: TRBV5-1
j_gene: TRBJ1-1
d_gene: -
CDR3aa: CASSLAVGNTEAFF

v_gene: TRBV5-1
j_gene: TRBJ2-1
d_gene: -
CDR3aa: CASSLENLSPDEQFF

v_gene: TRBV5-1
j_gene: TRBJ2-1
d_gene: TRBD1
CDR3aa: CASSLEAGGRDEQFF

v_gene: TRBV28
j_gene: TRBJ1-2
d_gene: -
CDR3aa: CASSYPGRNYGYTF

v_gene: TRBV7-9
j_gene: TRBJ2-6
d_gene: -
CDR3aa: CASSSLQGSGANVLTF

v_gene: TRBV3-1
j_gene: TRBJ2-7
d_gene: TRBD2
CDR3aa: CATSQAVSGGAPYEQYF

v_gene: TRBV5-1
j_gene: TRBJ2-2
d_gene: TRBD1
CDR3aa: CASYHPGQTNTGELFF

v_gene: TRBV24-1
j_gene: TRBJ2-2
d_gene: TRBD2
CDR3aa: CATSDSGTSGGATGELFF

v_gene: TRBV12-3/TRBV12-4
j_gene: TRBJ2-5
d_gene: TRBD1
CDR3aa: CASSLGRGQETQYF

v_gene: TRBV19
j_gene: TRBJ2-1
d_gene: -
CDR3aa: CASTKGGFPSYNEQFF

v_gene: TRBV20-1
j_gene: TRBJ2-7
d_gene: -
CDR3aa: CSAQDPTTAYEQYF

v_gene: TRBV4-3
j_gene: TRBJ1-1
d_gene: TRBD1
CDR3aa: CASSQGTGGLGTEAFF

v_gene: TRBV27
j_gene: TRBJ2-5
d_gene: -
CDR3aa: CATSFTLGETQYF

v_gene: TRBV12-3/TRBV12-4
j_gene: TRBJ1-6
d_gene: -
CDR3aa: CASSLAAIDNSPLHF

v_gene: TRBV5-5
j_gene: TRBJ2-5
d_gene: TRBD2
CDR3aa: CASSLGLAGRETQYF

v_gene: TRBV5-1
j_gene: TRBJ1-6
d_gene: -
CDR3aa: CASSTDYSPLHF

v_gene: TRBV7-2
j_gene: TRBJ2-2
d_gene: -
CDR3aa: CASSLVRLPNTGELFF

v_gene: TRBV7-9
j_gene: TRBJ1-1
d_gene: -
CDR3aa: CASSLASRITEAFF

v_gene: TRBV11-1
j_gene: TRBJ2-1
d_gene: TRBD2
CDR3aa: CASITWGSSGRGYNEQFF

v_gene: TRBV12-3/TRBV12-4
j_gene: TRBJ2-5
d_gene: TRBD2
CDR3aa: CAGSGLVRETQYF

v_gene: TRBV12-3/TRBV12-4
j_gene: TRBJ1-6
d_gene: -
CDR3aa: CASSLQSNSPLHF

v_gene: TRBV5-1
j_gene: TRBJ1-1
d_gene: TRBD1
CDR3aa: CASSPRGPAEAFF

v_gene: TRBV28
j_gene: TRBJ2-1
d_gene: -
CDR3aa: CASSSGLWKFF

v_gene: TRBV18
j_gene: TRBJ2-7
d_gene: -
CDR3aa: CASSHRDSAYEQYF

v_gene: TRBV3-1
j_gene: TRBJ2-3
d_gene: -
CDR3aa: CASSQIGRGWTDTQYF

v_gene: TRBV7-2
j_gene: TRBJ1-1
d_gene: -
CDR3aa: CASSSQPRRDTEAFF

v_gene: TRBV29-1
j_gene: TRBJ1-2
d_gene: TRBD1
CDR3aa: CSCRGGADYGYTF

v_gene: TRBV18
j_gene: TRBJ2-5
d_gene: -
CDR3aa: CASSPAVGRVGETQYF

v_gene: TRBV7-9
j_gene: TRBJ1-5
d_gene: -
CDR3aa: CASSSGDGSQPQHF

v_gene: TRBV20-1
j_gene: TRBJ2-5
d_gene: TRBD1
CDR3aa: CSASGTAKETQYF

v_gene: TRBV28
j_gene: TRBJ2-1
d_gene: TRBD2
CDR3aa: CASSRPSGNGADEQFF

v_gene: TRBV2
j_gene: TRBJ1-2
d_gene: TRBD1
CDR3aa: CASSVGTEYGYTF

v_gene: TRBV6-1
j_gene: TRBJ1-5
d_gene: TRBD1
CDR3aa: CASRRDLQGAGDQPQHF

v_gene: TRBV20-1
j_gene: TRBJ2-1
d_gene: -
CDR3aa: CSARALDSNTYNEQFF

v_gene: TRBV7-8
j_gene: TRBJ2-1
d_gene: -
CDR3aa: CASSLRAGYNEQFF

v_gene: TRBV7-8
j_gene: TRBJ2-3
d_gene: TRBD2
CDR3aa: CASEGVAGRTDTQYF

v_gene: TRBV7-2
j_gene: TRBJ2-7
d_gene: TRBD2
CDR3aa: CASSSSGRSYEQYF

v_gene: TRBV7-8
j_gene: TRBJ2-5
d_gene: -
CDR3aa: CASSLGDLRQYF

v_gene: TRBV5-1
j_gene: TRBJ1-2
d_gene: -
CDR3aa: CASSFSVEYGYTF

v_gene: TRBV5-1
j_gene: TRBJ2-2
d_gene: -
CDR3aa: CASSTRTIYTGELFF

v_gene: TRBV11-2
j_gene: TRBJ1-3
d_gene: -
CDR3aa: CASSFIRAGGTGGSGNTIYF

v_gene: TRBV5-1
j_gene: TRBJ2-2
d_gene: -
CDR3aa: CASSMGRSTGELFF

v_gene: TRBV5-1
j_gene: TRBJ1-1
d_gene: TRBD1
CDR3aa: CASRPGQGAATEAFF

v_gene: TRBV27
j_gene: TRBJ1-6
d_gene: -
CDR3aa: CASSRGGPGDNSPLHF

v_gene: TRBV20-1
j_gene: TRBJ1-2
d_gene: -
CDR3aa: CSARDPFGVPRLNYGYTF

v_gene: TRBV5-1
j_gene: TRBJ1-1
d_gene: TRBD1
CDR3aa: CASSSNGGGGPLGNTEAFF

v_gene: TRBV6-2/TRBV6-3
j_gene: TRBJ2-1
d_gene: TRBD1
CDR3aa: CASILTPGQGTNEQFF

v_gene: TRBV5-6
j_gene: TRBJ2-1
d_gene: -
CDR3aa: CASSPRRGGGNEQFF

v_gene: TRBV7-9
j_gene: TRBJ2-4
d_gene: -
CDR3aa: CASSSPEGIAKNIQYF